The 5 T cell receptor beta chains below were found in one sample sequenced in a study of regulatory T cells in long-lasting Graves disease. PBMCs were the source of the RNA used for TCR sequencing. MiXCR, run by TCRdb on the reads, gives a single entry per CDR3 protein. The data show about 840 distinct CDR3 sequences, 60% to 85% seen once. This specimen was peripheral blood mononuclear cells (PBMCs), taken with antithyroid drug treatment, in newly diagnosed or persistent Graves disease (not recorded which). Receptors were obtained from a female donor with Graves disease.

The V and J genes are TRBV4-3 and TRBJ2-1, with a weak D call TRBD2 (7 bases). Germline V gene sequence: CDR1 LGHNA, CDR2 YSLEER. V lost 3 bases to trimming and J lost 4 bases, with 16 bases between them. The CDR3 loop spans 16 amino acids. CDR3 DNA sequence: TGCGCCAGCAGCCATCAGACTAGCAGGGGTTACAATGAGCAGTTCTTC. Protein sequence: CASSHQTSRGYNEQFF.

The chain has TRBV3-1 and TRBJ2-1, with TRBD2 as a possible D gene (5 bases). The CDR3 is 17 residues long. V was trimmed by 0 bases and J by 6 bases, leaving 18 bases between them. The germline gives CDR1 LGHDT, CDR2 YNNKEL (reference sequence). CDR3 loop: CASSQDWVKDFSNEQFF. The DNA of the CDR3 is TGTGCCAGCAGCCAAGATTGGGTTAAGGACTTCTCCAATGAGCAGTTCTTC.

This clonotype was detected only a few times. In DNA form, the CDR3 reads TGTGCCAGCAGCTCACTCCACCGGGAGACCCAGTACTTC. Amino acids: CASSSLHRETQYF. The rearrangement uses TRBV7-2 and TRBJ2-5; D unresolved. This CDR3 has 13 amino acids. Germline CDR1 SGHTA, CDR2 FQGNSA. The V and J ends lost 4 bases and 5 bases respectively, with 11 bases between them.

The table lists this clonotype with a few counts. The chain joins TRBV19 to TRBJ2-1; D gene unclear. V lost 5 bases, J lost 4 bases, and 15 bases lay in between. This CDR3 is built from 15 residues. Germline V gives CDR1 LNHDA, CDR2 SQIVND (reference sequence). The CDR3 sequence is CASSQYVGYYNEQFF. In DNA, the CDR3 is TGTGCCAGTAGTCAATACGTGGGATATTACAATGAGCAGTTCTTC.

The genes are TRBV5-6 and TRBJ2-1, with TRBD2 matching 11 bases. Germline CDR1 and CDR2: SGHDT and YYEEEE. The CDR3 spans 15 residues. Trimming at V came to 4 bases and at J to 4 bases, leaving 4 bases not matched to a gene. The CDR3 nucleotides read TGTGCCAGCAGCATGACTAGCGGGGTATACAATGAGCAGTTCTTC. Amino acid sequence: CASSMTSGVYNEQFF.